This T cell receptor beta chain is drawn from a study of shared clonotypes between healthy human individuals. Sequenced by immunoSEQ multiplex PCR; TCRdb stores in-frame clones only, minus some. The top ten clones hold 0.11% of a sample with approximately 600,000 clones, 95% of them seen once. There are 16 residues in the CDR3. V lost 5 bases and J lost 0; bases outside the gene matches: 7. CDR1 is SGHTA, CDR2 FQGTGA, per germline. Naive CD8 isolation took CD45RO-negative cells positively selected for CCR7 and excluded terminally differentiated effector memory CD45RA+ cells. The chain has TRBV7-3 and TRBJ2-4, with 7 bases aligning to TRBD1. The TCR was taken from a woman in her twenties or thirties in good health. Sequenced input: naive CD8+ T cells sorted from blood. The CDR3 sequence is CASSRTGVIAKNIQYF. CDR3 DNA sequence: TGTGCCAGCAGCCGAACAGGGGTTATAGCCAAAAACATTCAGTACTTC.